This T cell receptor (beta chain) is drawn from a study of blood T cell repertoires in COVID-19. Study-wide background: The United States, Italy and Spain provided the acute and convalescent COVID-19 samples.

Measured with immunoSEQ multiplex PCR; TCRdb has only the in-frame clones, and not every one. Counted here are 150,000 to 200,000 clones, about 90% occurring once; the ten biggest clones make up about 1.2%. CDR1 and CDR2 (germline): MRHNA, SNTAGT. The CDR3 length is 14 residues. Trimming removed 7 bases from V and 0 bases from J, with 12 bases in between. The rearrangement uses TRBV6-4 and TRBJ1-1; TRBD1 is a possible D gene (5 bases). The TCR sequence derives from a human donor with acute COVID-19. The donor label of this sample is uncertain. Material: PBMCs or T cells enriched from blood (not recorded which). Here the CDR3 reads CASTDDRVNTEAFF. Written as DNA, the CDR3 is TGTGCCAGCACCGACGACAGAGTGAACACTGAAGCTTTCTTT.